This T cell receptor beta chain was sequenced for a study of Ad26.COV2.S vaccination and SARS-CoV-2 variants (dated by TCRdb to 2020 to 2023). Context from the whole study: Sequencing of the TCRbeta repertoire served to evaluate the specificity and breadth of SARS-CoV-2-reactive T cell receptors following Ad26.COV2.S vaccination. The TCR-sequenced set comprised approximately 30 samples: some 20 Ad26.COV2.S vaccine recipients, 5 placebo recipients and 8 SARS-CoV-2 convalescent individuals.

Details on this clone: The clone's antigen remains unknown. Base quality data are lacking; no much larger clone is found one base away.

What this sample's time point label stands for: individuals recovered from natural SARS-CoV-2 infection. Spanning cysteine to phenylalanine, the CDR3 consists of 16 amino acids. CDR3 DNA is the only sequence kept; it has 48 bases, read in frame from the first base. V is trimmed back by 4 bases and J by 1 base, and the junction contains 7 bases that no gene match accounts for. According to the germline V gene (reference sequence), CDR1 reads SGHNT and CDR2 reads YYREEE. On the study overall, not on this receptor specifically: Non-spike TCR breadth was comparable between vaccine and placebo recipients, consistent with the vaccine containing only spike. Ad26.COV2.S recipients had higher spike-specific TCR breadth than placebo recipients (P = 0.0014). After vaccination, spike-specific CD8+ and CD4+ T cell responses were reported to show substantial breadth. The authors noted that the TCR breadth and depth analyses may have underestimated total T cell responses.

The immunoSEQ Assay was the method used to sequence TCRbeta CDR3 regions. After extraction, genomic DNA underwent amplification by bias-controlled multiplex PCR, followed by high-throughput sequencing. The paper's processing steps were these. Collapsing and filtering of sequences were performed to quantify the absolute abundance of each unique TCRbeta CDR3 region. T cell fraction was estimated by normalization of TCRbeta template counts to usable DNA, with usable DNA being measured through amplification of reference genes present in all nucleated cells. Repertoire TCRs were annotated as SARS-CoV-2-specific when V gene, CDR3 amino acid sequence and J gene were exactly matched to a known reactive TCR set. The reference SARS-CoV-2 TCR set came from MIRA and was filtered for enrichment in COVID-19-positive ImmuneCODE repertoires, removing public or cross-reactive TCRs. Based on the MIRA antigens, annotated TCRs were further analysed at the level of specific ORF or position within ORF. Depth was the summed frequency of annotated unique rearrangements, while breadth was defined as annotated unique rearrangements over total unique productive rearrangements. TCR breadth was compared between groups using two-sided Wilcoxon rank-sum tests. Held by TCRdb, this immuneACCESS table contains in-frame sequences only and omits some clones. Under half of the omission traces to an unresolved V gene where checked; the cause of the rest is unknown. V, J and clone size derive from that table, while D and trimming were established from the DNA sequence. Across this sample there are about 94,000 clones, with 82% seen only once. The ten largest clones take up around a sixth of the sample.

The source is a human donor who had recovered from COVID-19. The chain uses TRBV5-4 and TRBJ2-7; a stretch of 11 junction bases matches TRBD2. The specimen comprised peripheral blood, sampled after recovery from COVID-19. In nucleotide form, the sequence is TGTGCCAGCAGCCGCAATAGCGGGAGGGATTCCTACGAGCAGTACTTC. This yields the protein CASSRNSGRDSYEQYF.